The TCR beta chain described here comes from a study of cytomegalovirus exposure and HLA in healthy donors. Broader study findings: TCR beta chains associated with HLA were, in a later analysis, more clonally expanded than equally common others.

Germline trimming cut 6 bases from V and 0 bases from J; bases unmatched to any gene: 4. The CDR3 consists of 15 residues. Germline V gene sequence: CDR1 MNHNS, CDR2 SASEGT. 60 Vbeta and 13 Jbeta primers were used in PCR. Source study methods: Later work found 65 million to 90 million unique TCR beta chains, with about 10 million shared. This table comes from immunoSEQ multiplex PCR, and its TCRdb copy is limited to in-frame clones, with some not included. V, J and clone size were drawn from that table, and D and trimming were deduced from the DNA. Counted here are roughly 160,000 clones, roughly four fifths occurring once; the ten biggest clones make up more than 3.5%. Concerning this clone itself: The antigen is undetermined.

V and J are TRBV6-1 and TRBJ2-2; 7 bases are shared with TRBD1. The TCR sequence derives from a man aged 35 to 55 in good health and CMV-seronegative. Sequencing was performed on PBMCs. The CDR3 is CASRTGTANTGELFF. CDR3 nucleotides: TGTGCCAGCAGAACAGGGACAGCGAACACCGGGGAGCTGTTTTTT.